The 6 T cell receptor beta chains in this list originate from one sample, sequenced in a study of response to subunit inactivated influenza vaccine. In TCRdb, the RT-PCR reads were re-called with MiXCR into one record per CDR3 protein. The sample holds hundreds of thousands of distinct CDR3 sequences, about a sixth seen once. The sequencing here drew on PBMCs from blood, taken approximately 13 days after vaccination. These receptors were taken from a man aged 50 or older who received an inactivated influenza vaccine.

This clonotype was picked up a small number of times. This chain connects TRBV3-1 to TRBJ2-2, with D perhaps TRBD1 or TRBD2 (5 bases each). CDR1 and CDR2 from the germline V gene are LGHDT and YNNKEL (reference sequence). The ends were cut back, 2 bases at V and 6 bases at J, with 13 bases in the middle. The CDR3 is 15 amino acids. In DNA, the CDR3 is TGTGCCAGCAGCCAAAGAGGGGCCGCCGCCGGGGAGCTGTTTTTT. Protein product: CASSQRGAAAGELFF.

A few counts support this clonotype. This rearrangement joins TRBV3-1 to TRBJ2-7; the D gene is possibly TRBD1 (6 bases). Germline loops: CDR1 LGHDT, CDR2 YNNKEL (reference sequence). This CDR3 has 13 amino acids. The V end was cut by 1 base, the J end by 5 bases, with 9 bases between. The DNA of the CDR3 is TGTGCCAGCAGCCAAGTTTACAGGGACGAGCAGTACTTC. Translating gives CASSQVYRDEQYF.

V and J are TRBV27 and TRBJ2-1; TRBD2 might be the D (5 bases). The CDR3 totals 16 residues. V was trimmed by 5 bases and J by 6 bases, leaving 20 bases between them. CDR1 MNHEY and CDR2 SMNVEV come from the germline V gene (reference sequence). CDR3 amino acids: CASSHLTVLGVNEQFF. CDR3 sequence (DNA): TGTGCCAGCAGTCACCTGACGGTACTAGGAGTCAATGAGCAGTTCTTC.

The table lists this clonotype with many counts. The chain couples TRBV12-3 or TRBV12-4 to TRBJ2-3; possibly TRBD2 for D (7 bases). V was trimmed by 7 bases and J by 5 bases, leaving 16 bases between them. CDR3 size: 14 residues. The CDR3 sequence is CASTAWGGVDTQYF. The CDR3 DNA sequence: TGTGCCAGCACCGCCTGGGGGGGCGTAGATACGCAGTATTTT.

In this sample, this clonotype turned up a few times. The chain couples TRBV20-1 to TRBJ2-7; D possibly corresponds to TRBD2 (5 bases). In germline, CDR1 is DFQATT, CDR2 SNEGSKA (reference sequence). There are 14 residues in the CDR3. V shed 0 bases and J shed 3 bases, with 12 bases lying between them. CDR3 sequence (DNA): TGCAGTGCTAGAGATCCTTTCGCGGGCTACGAGCAGTACTTC. Amino acid sequence: CSARDPFAGYEQYF.

The chain employs TRBV5-1 and TRBJ2-6; D call uncertain. This CDR3 comprises 15 residues. CDR1 is SGHRS, CDR2 YFSETQ, per germline. Trimming removed 4 bases from V and 0 bases from J, with 8 bases in between. As DNA, the CDR3 is TGCGCCAGCAGCATGGACGGCTCTGGGGCCAACGTCCTGACTTTC. It specifies CASSMDGSGANVLTF.